These 26 T cell receptor beta chains were all obtained from the same sample, sequenced in a study of T-cell reconstitution after alpha-beta-depleted transplantation in children. The authors prepared the TCRbeta library with unique molecular identifiers. TCRdb analysed the PCR reads with MiXCR anew, one entry per CDR3 protein. This table has about 150,000 distinct CDR3 sequences, roughly 11% appearing once. The material sequenced was PBMCs, taken before TCRalphabeta/CD19-depleted stem cell transplant. The source is a boy aged 2-15 years with acute myeloid leukemia, due to receive a stem cell transplant.

This clonotype was found many times. V gene TRBV5-5 combines with J gene TRBJ1-1; D not certain. Germline V gene data show CDR1 as SGHKS and CDR2 as YYEKEE (reference sequence). The CDR3 has 12 residues. The V end was cut by 4 bases, the J end by 6 bases, with 10 bases between. The CDR3 is CASSHLGPEAFF. The CDR3 DNA reads as TGTGCCAGCAGCCACTTAGGACCTGAAGCTTTCTTT.

V and J are TRBV30 and TRBJ2-5; D might be TRBD1 (5 bases). Germline CDR1 is GTSNPN and CDR2 is SVGIG (reference sequence). Trimming pared 0 bases from V and 5 bases from J, leaving 7 bases between. The CDR3 spans 12 residues. CDR3 in DNA: TGTGCCTGGAGTGTATCAGGGGAGACCCAGTACTTC. Amino acids: CAWSVSGETQYF.

Ten or more counts support this clonotype. V usage is TRBV28 and J usage is TRBJ2-7; 11 bases agree with TRBD2. CDR1 and CDR2 from the germline V gene are MDHEN and SYDVKM. The CDR3 extends over 14 amino acids. V dropped 7 bases and J dropped 5; count of bases not matched to a gene: 7. The CDR3 region has the DNA TGTGCCAGCACCTCACTAGCGGGAGCCAACGAGCAGTACTTC. Amino acids: CASTSLAGANEQYF.

This clonotype was counted many times. The chain joins TRBV12-3 or TRBV12-4 to TRBJ2-3, with 7 bases fitting TRBD2. The CDR3 extends over 15 amino acids. V was pared by 3 bases and J by 2 bases, with 5 bases of the junction left unmatched. The CDR3 sequence is CASSLWGGTTDTQYF. The CDR3 bases are TGTGCCAGCAGTTTGTGGGGGGGAACCACAGATACGCAGTATTTT.

This rearrangement joins TRBV20-1 to TRBJ2-1; TRBD1 matches 10 bases. Germline trimming cut 3 bases from V and 4 bases from J; bases unmatched to any gene: 9. The CDR3 consists of 16 residues. The germline V gene encodes CDR1 DFQATT and CDR2 SNEGSKA (reference sequence). Here the CDR3 DNA reads TGCAGTGCTAGGGTTATCGGGACAGGGGTATACAATGAGCAGTTCTTC. It codes for CSARVIGTGVYNEQFF.

V and J are TRBV20-1 and TRBJ1-1, with 7 bases fitting TRBD1. CDR1 DFQATT and CDR2 SNEGSKA come from the germline V gene (reference sequence). Trimming took 0 bases from V and 8 from J; bases not matched to a gene: 12. This CDR3 is 15 amino acids long. CDR3: CSARDRQGMTTEAFF. CDR3 coding DNA: TGCAGTGCTAGAGATCGACAGGGTATGACCACCGAAGCTTTCTTT.

Ten or more counts support this clonotype. A much more abundant neighbour one base away suggests this may be a read error. The chain employs TRBV25-1 and TRBJ2-2; tentatively, D is TRBD1 or TRBD2 (5 bases each). V was shortened by 8 bases and J by 3 bases, with 7 bases between the two germline ends. This CDR3 has 12 amino acids. Looked up from germline, CDR1 is MGHDK and CDR2 is SYGVNS. The CDR3 nucleotides read TGTGCCAGCGGGGACGACACCGGGGAGCTGTTTTTT. Translation gives CASGDDTGELFF.

Concerning this clonotype: A much larger clone lies a single base off, so this may be a read error. The genes are TRBV5-1 and TRBJ2-1; no reliable D call. V lost 6 bases, J lost 9 bases, and 13 bases lay in between. Germline-derived CDR1 and CDR2 are SGHRS and YFSETQ. The CDR3 totals 12 residues. The CDR3 reads CASNLGVSEQFF. The CDR3 DNA reads as TGCGCCAGCAATCTCGGAGTCAGTGAGCAGTTCTTC.

The CDR3 reads CAWSGVSTDTQYF. CDR3 in DNA: TGTGCCTGGAGCGGTGTCAGCACAGATACGCAGTATTTT. The chain recombines TRBV30 with TRBJ2-3; no firm D call. The CDR3 is made up of 13 amino acids. Germline V gene sequence: CDR1 GTSNPN, CDR2 SVGIG (reference sequence). V shed 3 bases and J shed 0 bases, with 7 bases lying between them.

This clonotype occurred many times. The gene calls are TRBV29-1 and TRBJ2-1; 7 nucleotides match TRBD2. V gave up 6 bases and J gave up 6 bases; unmatched junction bases: 17. The CDR3 contains 16 residues. The germline V gene has CDR1 SQVTM and CDR2 ANQGSEA. The CDR3 spells CSVRMAGRLPANEQFF. The CDR3 DNA follows: TGCAGCGTAAGAATGGCCGGGAGGTTACCGGCCAATGAGCAGTTCTTC.

This clonotype was recorded a few times. This rearrangement joins TRBV29-1 to TRBJ2-2, with D unresolved. V was trimmed by 3 bases and J by 7 bases, leaving 12 bases between them. The CDR3 consists of 13 residues. Germline CDR1 reads SQVTM; CDR2 reads ANQGSEA. The CDR3 DNA follows: TGCAGCGTTGACGACCGGTTGGGCGGGGAGCTGTTTTTT. Translated: CSVDDRLGGELFF.

This clonotype showed up many times. This sequence joins TRBV28 and TRBJ2-7; D is ambiguous. CDR1 is MDHEN and CDR2 is SYDVKM in the germline V gene. The CDR3 covers 16 residues. The germline V and J ends were trimmed by 3 bases and 0 bases, with 15 bases remaining between them. This chain's CDR3 is CASSFPESASSYEQYF. CDR3 nucleotide sequence: TGTGCCAGCAGTTTCCCCGAAAGCGCCAGCTCCTACGAGCAGTACTTC.

This clonotype was seen repeatedly, ten times or more. V gene TRBV4-1 combines with J gene TRBJ2-3, with a weak D call TRBD2 (7 bases). The CDR3 is made up of 15 amino acids. CDR1 MGHRA and CDR2 YSYEKL come from the germline V gene. Trimming cost V 8 bases and J 1 base, with 16 bases left between them. The CDR3 DNA is TGCGCCAGCGCTGGGGGGGGGCATCGCACAGATACGCAGTATTTT. It yields the protein CASAGGGHRTDTQYF.

This clonotype has at least ten counts. The chain carries TRBV18 and TRBJ2-7; 10 positions agree with TRBD1. V trimming: 3 bases; J trimming: 5 bases; junction bases outside the gene matches: 1. The length of the CDR3 is 13 residues. The V gene's germline CDR1 is KGHSH and CDR2 LQKENI. The CDR3 loop is CASSPDRGHEQYV. The CDR3 bases are TGTGCCAGCTCACCCGACAGGGGGCACGAGCAGTACGTC.

The table lists this clonotype with a few counts. The chain has TRBV6-1 and TRBJ2-3; TRBD2 aligns across 8 bases. The germline V gene encodes CDR1 MNHNS and CDR2 SASEGT. The CDR3 is made up of 14 amino acids. V lost 6 bases, J lost 4 bases, and 6 bases stayed unmatched. The CDR3 coding sequence is TGTGCCAGCAGAGGAGCGGGGGACCCAGATACGCAGTATTTT. It translates to CASRGAGDPDTQYF.

This clonotype has ten or more counts. The chain recombines TRBV7-6 with TRBJ1-1; 11 positions match TRBD1. The CDR3 loop spans 16 amino acids. V trimming: 5 bases; J trimming: 4 bases; junction bases outside the gene matches: 9. Germline CDR1 SGHVS, CDR2 FNYEAQ. The CDR3 DNA sequence: TGTGCCAGCAGCAGACGGCAGGGACAGGGGGTCACTGAAGCTTTCTTT. Its protein product is CASSRRQGQGVTEAFF. Together with reference TRBV7-6 and TRBJ1-1, the CDR3 gives the full variable domain: GAGVSQSPRYKVTKRGQDVALRCDPISGHVSLYWYRQALGQGPEFLTYFNYEAQQDKSGLPNDRFSAERPEGSISTLTIQRTEQRDSAMYRCASSRRQGQGVTEAFFGQGTRLTVV.

This clonotype was detected ten times or more. J is TRBJ1-2 and V is TRBV20-1, with D possibly matching TRBD1 (5 bases). CDR3 length: 14 residues. V was pared by 5 bases and J by 3 bases, with 16 bases between. Germline-derived CDR1 and CDR2 are DFQATT and SNEGSKA (reference sequence). CDR3: CSAGANWADYGYTF. The CDR3 region has the DNA TGCAGTGCTGGGGCGAATTGGGCGGACTATGGCTACACCTTC.

In its sample, this clonotype was seen many times. This rearrangement joins TRBV12-3 or TRBV12-4 to TRBJ2-3, with 8 bases aligning to TRBD2. After removal of 3 bases from V and 2 bases from J, the junction contained 10 bases not matched to a gene. There are 17 residues in the CDR3. The CDR3 DNA reads TGTGCCAGCAGTTTGTTACTCCGGGGGGGCAACACAGATACGCAGTATTTT. It specifies CASSLLLRGGNTDTQYF.

In this sample, this clonotype turned up many times. The chain couples TRBV4-1 to TRBJ1-2, with D unresolved. Germline-derived CDR1 and CDR2 are MGHRA and YSYEKL. Deletions cut 0 bases from V and 7 bases from J, with 21 bases between. The CDR3 is 17 residues long. CDR3 DNA: TGCGCCAGCAGCCAAGACTTACAAGCCACACGAGGTAGTGGCTACACCTTC. Translation gives CASSQDLQATRGSGYTF.

There are a few counts of this clonotype. This chain uses TRBV5-1 with TRBJ2-3, with TRBD2 matching over 9 bases. V trimming: 5 bases; J trimming: 1 base; junction bases outside the gene matches: 5. Germline V lookup: CDR1 SGHRS, CDR2 YFSETQ. This CDR3 spans 15 amino acids. In nucleotides, the CDR3 is TGCGCCAGCAGAGGGACTAGCAGAGGCACAGATACGCAGTATTTT. Its protein product is CASRGTSRGTDTQYF.

At least ten counts were recorded for this clonotype. The V call is TRBV12-3 or TRBV12-4, the J call TRBJ1-1; 7 bases align to TRBD1. V lost 6 bases and J lost 4; bases outside the gene matches: 5. The length of the CDR3 is 13 residues. The CDR3 is CASREDRITEAFF. In DNA, the CDR3 is TGTGCCAGCAGAGAGGACAGGATCACTGAAGCTTTCTTT.

At least ten counts were recorded for this clonotype. The chain joins TRBV20-1 to TRBJ2-1; 8 bases map to TRBD2. The CDR3 spans 16 residues. Germline CDR1 is DFQATT and CDR2 is SNEGSKA (reference sequence). V shed 0 bases and J 4 bases; nucleotides not matched to a gene: 8. CDR3 DNA sequence: TGCAGTGCTAGAGATTTGACTAGCGCACGTTACAATGAGCAGTTCTTC. Protein sequence: CSARDLTSARYNEQFF.

In its sample, this clonotype was seen once. This may be a read error, as it is one base from a much larger clone. The chain combines TRBV24-1 with TRBJ1-2, with D possibly being TRBD1 (5 bases). The germline CDR1 and CDR2 sequences are KGHDR and SFDVKD. There are 14 residues in the CDR3. The CDR3 DNA follows: TGTGCCACCCGTGAGGAGGGACGGAACGACGGCTACACCTTC. Amino acid sequence: CATREEGRNDGYTF.

This clonotype was detected many times. CDR3: CASRFGTDGEAFF. In DNA form, the CDR3 reads TGCGCCAGCAGATTCGGGACAGACGGTGAAGCTTTCTTT. The rearrangement uses TRBV5-1 and TRBJ1-1; 7 bases match TRBD1. The junction had 8 bases not matched to a gene; V was cut back by 5 bases and J by 7 bases. CDR1 is SGHRS, CDR2 YFSETQ, per germline. This CDR3 has 13 residues.

This clonotype has at least ten counts. This sequence joins TRBV7-2 and TRBJ2-2; 8 nucleotides align to TRBD2. V was pared by 2 bases and J by 5 bases, with 10 bases of the junction left unmatched. CDR1 and CDR2 (germline): SGHTA, FQGNSA. This CDR3 has 17 residues. CDR3 bases: TGTGCCAGCAGCTTATTGTACGGGGGGGCCGGTACCGGGGAGCTGTTTTTT. Encoded protein: CASSLLYGGAGTGELFF.

This clonotype was detected many times. The rearrangement joins TRBV27 to TRBJ2-7; 7 nucleotides agree with TRBD1. Trimming removed 4 bases from V and 0 bases from J; junction bases left unmatched: 3. This CDR3 is 14 amino acids long. Per germline, CDR1 MNHEY and CDR2 SMNVEV (reference sequence). The CDR3 region has the DNA TGTGCCAGCAGTTGGGCAGGGGGCTCCTACGAGCAGTACTTC. Its translation: CASSWAGGSYEQYF.